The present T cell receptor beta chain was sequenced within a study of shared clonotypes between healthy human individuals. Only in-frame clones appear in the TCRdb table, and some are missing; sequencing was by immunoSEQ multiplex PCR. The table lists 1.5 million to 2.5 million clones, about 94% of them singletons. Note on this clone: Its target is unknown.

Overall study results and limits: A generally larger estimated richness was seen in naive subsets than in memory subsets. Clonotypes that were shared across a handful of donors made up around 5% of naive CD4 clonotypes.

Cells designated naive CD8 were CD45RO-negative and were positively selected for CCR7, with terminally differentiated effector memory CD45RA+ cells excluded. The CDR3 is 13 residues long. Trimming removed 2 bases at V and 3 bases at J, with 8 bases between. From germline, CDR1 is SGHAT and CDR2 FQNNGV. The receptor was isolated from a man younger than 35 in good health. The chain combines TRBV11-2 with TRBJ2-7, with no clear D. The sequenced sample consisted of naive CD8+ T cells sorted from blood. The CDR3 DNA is TGTGCCAGCAGCTTAAGACTGCTCTACGAGCAGTACTTC. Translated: CASSLRLLYEQYF. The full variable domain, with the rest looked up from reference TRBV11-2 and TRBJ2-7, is EAGVAQSPRYKIIEKRQSVAFWCNPISGHATLYWYQQILGQGPKLLIQFQNNGVVDDSQLPKDRFSAERLKGVDSTLKIQPAKLEDSAVYLCASSLRLLYEQYFGPGTRLTVT.